This T cell receptor beta chain was sequenced for a study of HIV-infected patients and healthy controls (dated by TCRdb to between 2012 and 2015). A few counts support this clonotype. Its antigen specificity is not known. No base quality values were provided; no much bigger clone lies one nucleotide off. V lost 4 bases and J lost 4 bases; the stretch between them is 14 bases long. CDR1 SGHNT and CDR2 YYREEE were looked up in the germline V gene (reference sequence). The CDR3 contains 14 residues, cysteine and phenylalanine counted. Of the read, only the CDR3 DNA is kept; its 42 bases are in frame from base 1. The library came from 5' RACE. TCRdb records Illumina MiSeq as the sequencer. TCRdb reprocessed the public reads (quality trimming at Q25 with fastp, clone calling with MiXCR) and kept in-frame beta chains. Duplicate CDR3 protein sequences are folded into a single record with the most common DNA and genes. In all, the sample holds 70,000 or so distinct CDR3 sequences, and roughly a sixth of those were seen once. The leading ten clones occupy under 6% of the sample.

The sample comprised CD4+ T cells from blood. The sequence was obtained from a human donor in good health. Recombination joined TRBV5-4 with TRBJ1-2; TRBD1 is a possible D gene, resting on 5 matching bases. The nucleotide sequence reads as follows: TGTGCCAGCAGCCTCCCGCGACAGATCTATGGCTACACCTTC. This translates into CASSLPRQIYGYTF.